These 10 T cell receptor beta chains came from one sample sequenced in a study of identical twins. Via MiXCR, TCRdb re-called the 5' RACE reads, giving one row per CDR3 protein. The table includes about 490,000 distinct CDR3 sequences, approximately 14% detected once. These data were also reused for a study on yellow fever vaccine responses in identical twins.

The sample comprised CD4+ T cells sorted from blood. These receptors all stem from a woman in her late teens or twenties in good health.

This clonotype was recorded at least ten times. The chain carries TRBV12-3 or TRBV12-4 and TRBJ1-1; a possible D gene is TRBD1 (6 bases). This CDR3 has 14 amino acids. V was clipped by 1 base and J by 7 bases, with 13 bases between them. CDR3: CASSLGVGGREAFF. The CDR3, as DNA: TGTGCCAGCAGTTTAGGGGTCGGGGGGCGTGAAGCTTTCTTT.

This sequence joins TRBV5-6 and TRBJ2-3; no reliable D call. The V end lost 0 bases, the J end lost 2 bases, and 10 bases lay between the germline ends. The CDR3 loop spans 15 amino acids. The germline V gene has CDR1 SGHDT and CDR2 YYEEEE. Written as DNA, the CDR3 is TGTGCCAGCAGCTTGGTTGGCTCTAACACAGATACGCAGTATTTT. It yields the protein CASSLVGSNTDTQYF. Full variable domain (missing parts from reference TRBV5-6 and TRBJ2-3): DAGVTQSPTHLIKTRGQQVTLRCSPKSGHDTVSWYQQALGQGPQFIFQYYEEEERQRGNFPDRFSGHQFPNYSSELNVNALLLGDSALYLCASSLVGSNTDTQYFGPGTRLTVL.

This chain joins TRBV4-1 and TRBJ2-3; 12 nucleotides agree with TRBD1. V was clipped by 6 bases and J by 5 bases; unmatched bases: 15. The CDR3 has 18 residues. The germline V gene has CDR1 MGHRA and CDR2 YSYEKL. This chain's CDR3 is CASREEPRGTGGEDTQYF. DNA of the CDR3: TGCGCCAGCAGGGAGGAACCTCGAGGGACAGGGGGCGAAGATACGCAGTATTTT.

The V call is TRBV6-1, the J call TRBJ2-5; TRBD2 aligns across 7 bases. The germline CDR1 and CDR2 sequences are MNHNS and SASEGT. The CDR3 runs 16 residues. The V gene end was trimmed by 5 bases and the J gene end by 1 base; junction bases not matched to a gene: 10. The chain's CDR3 is CASSPRLAQSQETQYF. The CDR3 nucleotides read TGTGCCAGCAGTCCCAGACTAGCTCAGAGCCAAGAGACCCAGTACTTC.

Only a few counts were recorded for this clonotype. The V call is TRBV15, the J call TRBJ1-1; D gene unclear. CDR1 LNHNV and CDR2 YYDKDF come from the germline V gene (reference sequence). This CDR3 has 15 residues. Trimming removed 1 base from V and 0 bases from J, with 9 bases in between. The CDR3 DNA reads TGTGCCACCAGCAGAGGGGGAGGGATGAACACTGAAGCTTTCTTT. Its translation: CATSRGGGMNTEAFF.

The chain employs TRBV12-3 or TRBV12-4 and TRBJ1-2; 7 bases are shared with TRBD1. The CDR3 is 13 residues long. The V segment lost 6 bases and the J segment 4 bases; nucleotides outside the gene matches: 5. The CDR3 region is CASRAGGSYGYTF. DNA for the CDR3: TGTGCCAGCAGAGCAGGGGGATCCTATGGCTACACCTTC.

The chain recombines TRBV23-1 with TRBJ1-5, with D perhaps TRBD1 (5 bases). TRBV23-1 is classed as an ORF, of uncertain function. The CDR3 consists of 14 residues. Trimming shortened V by 6 bases and J by 5 bases, and 14 bases separated the two germline ends. The CDR3 reads CASRPTVKYQPQHF. CDR3 nucleotides: TGCGCCAGCAGACCGACAGTAAAATATCAGCCCCAGCATTTT.

The sample holds a few counts of this clonotype. The J gene is TRBJ1-1, the V gene TRBV12-3 or TRBV12-4; no clear D gene. There are 13 residues in the CDR3. Trimming stripped 10 bases from V and 5 bases from J, with 17 bases between. The CDR3 DNA reads TGTGCCACCAACGAGGGAGGGAGGACTGAAGCTTTCTTT. It translates to CATNEGGRTEAFF.

The table lists this clonotype with a few counts. The J gene is TRBJ2-5, the V gene TRBV7-2; 7 bases map to TRBD1. V gave up 3 bases and J gave up 3 bases; unmatched junction bases: 7. CDR3 length: 15 residues. Germline V gene data show CDR1 as SGHTA and CDR2 as FQGNSA. CDR3 in DNA: TGTGCCAGCAGCTTCCGGACAGGATTAAAAGAGACCCAGTACTTC. It codes for CASSFRTGLKETQYF.

This rearrangement joins TRBV3-1 to TRBJ1-1, with a weak D call TRBD1 (5 bases). In germline, CDR1 is LGHDT, CDR2 YNNKEL (reference sequence). CDR3 size: 14 residues. V lost 2 bases and J lost 8, with 15 bases in between. The CDR3 reads CASSQPDRTNEAFF. In DNA, the CDR3 is TGTGCCAGCAGCCAACCTGACAGAACCAACGAAGCTTTCTTT.